This T cell receptor beta chain is drawn from a study of shared clonotypes between healthy human individuals. With respect to this clone: Its antigen is unknown.

Authors' analysis steps: ImmunoSEQ only sent back junction sequences with no quality scores, so filtering was done differently. Sequencing used immunoSEQ multiplex PCR; TCRdb keeps in-frame clones, though not all of them. That table furnishes V, J and clone size, whereas the DNA furnished D and trimming. The table lists some 2.3 million clones, approximately 95% of them singletons, with approximately 0.4% in the top ten. V gave up 6 bases and J gave up 5 bases; unmatched junction bases: 2. The CDR3 consists of 13 residues. Germline V gene data show CDR1 as LNHDA and CDR2 as SQIVND (reference sequence). Study-level points and caveats: Depth of sequencing was expected to influence donor clonotype sharing.

The sample was naive CD4+ T cells from PBMCs. Subset indicated: CD45RA+ positively selected. The receptor was derived from a man between 18 and 35 years old in good health. Some clones in this sample may be carry-over from other donors' samples. The chain recombines TRBV19 with TRBJ1-5; TRBD1 matches at 9 bases. This CDR3 is CASRGDRDQPQHF. DNA for the CDR3: TGTGCCAGTAGGGGGGACAGGGATCAGCCCCAGCATTTT.